These 24 T cell receptor beta chains share one sample of origin, sequenced in a study of identical twins. TCRdb used MiXCR to reprocess the 5' RACE reads, holding one entry per CDR3 protein. Among 1.5 million to 2 million distinct CDR3 sequences listed, about 32% were seen once. The sequencing input was cord blood. Receptors were obtained from a newborn girl in good health.

This clonotype came up a few times. This chain connects TRBV20-1 to TRBJ2-4, with 7 nucleotides matching TRBD1. The better agreement between TRBJ2-7 and the DNA end casts doubt on the J call. The CDR3 totals 10 residues. The germline CDR1 and CDR2 sequences are DFQATT and SNEGSKA (reference sequence). For the CDR3, the DNA is TGCAGTGCTAACAGGGGCGAGCAGTACTTC. It yields the protein CSANRGEQYF.

This clonotype was counted a few times. The gene calls are TRBV12-3 or TRBV12-4 and TRBJ1-6, with D perhaps matching TRBD1 (6 bases). With 5 bases removed from V and 9 bases from J, the gap between germline ends came to 14 bases. This CDR3 region has 14 residues. The DNA of the CDR3 is TGTGCCAGCAGTCACCGGGACATGGGTTCACCCCTCCACTTT. Encoded protein: CASSHRDMGSPLHF.

Turning to this clonotype: A much larger clone lies a single base off, so this may be a read error. The V gene is TRBV29-1, the J gene TRBJ2-7; D perhaps matches TRBD1 (6 bases). The V and J ends lost 0 bases and 12 bases respectively, with 24 bases between them. Germline assignment: CDR1 SQVTM and CDR2 ANQGSEA. The CDR3 sequence is 15 residues long. CDR3 sequence: CSVEDRQVSLGTLYF. The CDR3 DNA is TGCAGCGTTGAAGACCGACAGGTCTCCCTAGGGACCCTGTACTTC.

Worth noting for this clonotype: Relative to the germline gene, one junction end is altered; a read error may explain this. This sequence joins TRBV5-5 and TRBJ2-3; a weak D match, TRBD1 (5 bases). The CDR3 has 16 residues. Germline V gives CDR1 SGHKS, CDR2 YYEKEE (reference sequence). CDR3 protein: CASSLIPTKGPDTRYF. CDR3 DNA sequence: TGTGCCAGCAGCTTGATTCCAACAAAGGGGCCAGATACGCGGTATTTT.

Only a few counts were recorded for this clonotype. The chain links TRBV5-1 to TRBJ2-7; D could derive from TRBD1 or TRBD2 (5 bases each). Germline-derived CDR1 and CDR2 are SGHRS and YFSETQ. V lost 6 bases to trimming and J lost 3 bases, with 10 bases between them. The CDR3 has 12 amino acids. The CDR3 DNA reads TGCGCCAGCACGGGACCCAACTACGAGCAGTACTTC. This gives the protein CASTGPNYEQYF.

The chain couples TRBV10-3 to TRBJ2-1; no clear D gene. Germline CDR1 is ENHRY and CDR2 is SYGVKD. The germline V and J ends were trimmed by 3 bases and 7 bases, with 10 bases remaining between them. This CDR3 is built from 13 residues. The CDR3 region is CAISEPVGNEQFF. CDR3 in DNA: TGTGCCATCAGTGAACCCGTGGGGAATGAGCAGTTCTTC.

The chain has TRBV25-1 and TRBJ1-4; D is unclear. V dropped 2 bases and J dropped 0 bases, with 10 bases sitting between them. Germline CDR1 MGHDK, CDR2 SYGVNS. CDR3 length: 16 amino acids. The CDR3 loop is CASSEVVISTNEKLFF. The CDR3 DNA sequence: TGTGCCAGCAGTGAAGTTGTCATTTCAACTAATGAAAAACTGTTTTTT.

The table lists this clonotype with a few counts. The V gene is TRBV9, the J gene TRBJ2-7; 7 positions match TRBD2. Germline lookup yields CDR1 SGDLS and CDR2 YYNGEE. This CDR3 spans 15 amino acids. J was trimmed by 1 base and V by 0 bases; bases with no gene match: 4. CDR3 nucleotide sequence: TGTGCCAGCAGCGTAGACCCGGGGGGATCCTACGAGCAGTACTTC. Amino acids: CASSVDPGGSYEQYF.

This clonotype was observed at least ten times. The junction does not match germline at one end; this may be a read error. The chain uses TRBV5-1 and TRBJ2-7; the match to TRBD1 covers 7 bases. CDR3 length: 13 amino acids. Germline CDR1 reads SGHRS; CDR2 reads YFSETQ. CDR3 region: CASSLSGGNEQYF. The DNA for the CDR3 is TGTGCCAGCAGTCTTTCAGGGGGTAACGAGCAGTACTTC.

Here the CDR3 DNA reads TGTGCCATCAGTGTGACAGCGAACTATGGCTACACCTTC. As protein: CAISVTANYGYTF. The chain combines TRBV10-3 with TRBJ1-2; possible D gene TRBD1, 5 bases. This CDR3 is 13 amino acids long. V gave up 4 bases and J gave up 2 bases, with 8 bases separating them. Germline CDR1 is ENHRY and CDR2 is SYGVKD.

The CDR3 protein is CAISESIPPSGSSFNGQYF. The CDR3 nucleotides read TGTGCCATCAGTGAGTCGATCCCACCTAGCGGGAGTTCATTCAATGGGCAGTACTTC. This rearrangement joins TRBV10-3 to TRBJ2-1; 10 nucleotides match TRBD2. The DNA end is a closer match to TRBJ2-7, so the J assignment may be wrong. The CDR3 sequence is 19 residues long. CDR1 and CDR2 (germline): ENHRY, SYGVKD.

The V call is TRBV5-1, the J call TRBJ2-5, with 9 bases fitting TRBD2. Trimming at V came to 0 bases and at J to 11 bases, leaving 11 bases not matched to a gene. The CDR3 sequence is 15 residues long. The germline V gene encodes CDR1 SGHRS and CDR2 YFSETQ. CDR3 loop: CASSLERGVYNEQYF. The CDR3 nucleotides are TGCGCCAGCAGCTTGGAGCGGGGGGTTTATAATGAGCAGTACTTC.

Only one count was recorded for this clonotype. The CDR3 DNA follows: TGCGCCAGCAGCTTGGGGGGACGGGAACATGAAAAACTGTTTTTT. Protein product: CASSLGGREHEKLFF. The J gene is TRBJ1-4, the V gene TRBV5-1; tentatively, D is TRBD1 (5 bases). From germline, CDR1 is SGHRS and CDR2 YFSETQ. CDR3 length: 15 amino acids. Trimming pared 0 bases from V and 6 bases from J, leaving 12 bases between.

The chain has TRBV12-3 or TRBV12-4 and TRBJ2-6, with D possibly being TRBD1 or TRBD2 (5 bases each). V was cut by 4 bases and J by 0 bases, with 19 bases left in between. This CDR3 spans 19 amino acids. CDR3 sequence: CASSSRTAGTSSGANVLTF. CDR3 sequence (DNA): TGTGCCAGCAGTTCTCGGACGGCCGGGACCAGCTCTGGGGCCAACGTCCTGACTTTC.

This chain joins TRBV2 and TRBJ2-1; D remains ambiguous. The length of the CDR3 is 15 residues. The germline V and J ends were trimmed by 8 bases and 0 bases, with 14 bases remaining between them. The V gene's germline CDR1 is SNHLY and CDR2 FYNNEI. The CDR3 loop is CASLSDLSSYNEQFF. The CDR3, as DNA: TGTGCCAGCCTATCCGACCTAAGCTCCTACAATGAGCAGTTCTTC.

This clonotype has just a few counts. This chain links TRBV27 with TRBJ1-1; D is perhaps TRBD1 (6 bases). V was cut by 3 bases and J by 1 base, with 27 bases left in between. CDR3 length equals 20 residues. Germline lookup yields CDR1 MNHEY and CDR2 SMNVEV (reference sequence). In DNA form, the CDR3 reads TGTGCCAGCAGTTTTAGGCTAGGCAGGGGCCTAAACCTCAGGAACACTGAAGCTTTCTTT. Its protein is CASSFRLGRGLNLRNTEAFF.

The chain carries TRBV3-1 and TRBJ2-1; 10 nucleotides agree with TRBD2. CDR3 length: 18 residues. Per germline, CDR1 LGHDT and CDR2 YNNKEL (reference sequence). J was trimmed by 1 base and V by 0 bases; bases with no gene match: 6. CDR3 loop: CASSQDQLLAGSYNEQFF. CDR3 DNA sequence: TGTGCCAGCAGCCAAGATCAGCTACTAGCGGGGTCCTACAATGAGCAGTTCTTC.

Details on this clonotype: Its ends do not fully match the called genes, so a read error is possible. This chain uses TRBV20-1 with TRBJ2-5; 10 nucleotides match TRBD1. Germline values: CDR1 DFQATT, CDR2 SNEGSKA (reference sequence). CDR3 length equals 15 residues. CDR3 coding DNA: TGCAGTGCTAGGGGGACAGGGGCCCACCATGAGACCCAGTACTTC. It encodes CSARGTGAHHETQYF.

CDR3 region: CASSLGQSDQPQHF. In DNA form, the CDR3 reads TGCGCCAGCAGCTTGGGACAGTCTGATCAGCCCCAGCATTTT. The chain joins TRBV5-1 to TRBJ1-5; D is perhaps TRBD1 (5 bases). Trimming stripped 0 bases from V and 5 bases from J, with 9 bases between. CDR1 is SGHRS and CDR2 is YFSETQ in the germline V gene. The CDR3 consists of 14 residues.

The rearrangement uses TRBV14 and TRBJ2-1; 8 positions match TRBD2. The DNA end favors TRBJ2-7, so the J call may be wrong. This CDR3 contains 17 residues. Germline CDR1 SGHDN, CDR2 FVKESK. The CDR3 loop reads CASSHRFRLAQNNEQYF. The DNA of the CDR3 is TGTGCCAGCAGCCACAGGTTCCGACTAGCGCAGAACAATGAGCAGTACTTC.

This clonotype was seen more than once but under ten times. The J gene is TRBJ1-2, the V gene TRBV20-1; D is undetermined. This CDR3 comprises 12 residues. Germline V gives CDR1 DFQATT, CDR2 SNEGSKA (reference sequence). Between the trimmed V and J ends, which lost 2 bases and 4 bases, there was a span of 8 bases. CDR3 in DNA: TGCAGTGCTAGATCAGCGGGCTATGGCTACACCTTC. Translated: CSARSAGYGYTF.

This clonotype was detected a few times. V usage is TRBV6-5 and J usage is TRBJ2-5, with 9 bases matching TRBD2. Germline V gene lookup returns CDR1 MNHEY and CDR2 SVGAGI. The CDR3 length is 17 residues. Trimming cost V 7 bases and J 0 bases; bases outside gene matches: 12. DNA of the CDR3: TGTGCCAGCAATTATGGCGGCGGGGGGGCTTACCAAGAGACCCAGTACTTC. Protein: CASNYGGGGAYQETQYF.

The rearrangement joins TRBV16 to TRBJ1-3; 10 bases map to TRBD1. Germline-derived CDR1 and CDR2 are KGHSY and FQNENV. The CDR3 consists of 16 residues. V lost 1 base, J lost 4 bases, and 4 bases stayed unmatched. The CDR3 reads CASSQYGTGVGNTIYF. The CDR3 DNA reads TGTGCCAGCAGCCAATACGGGACAGGGGTCGGAAACACCATATATTTT. Full variable domain (rest looked up from reference TRBV16 and TRBJ1-3): GEEVAQTPKHLVRGEGQKAKLYCAPIKGHSYVFWYQQVLKNEFKFLISFQNENVFDETGMPKERFSAKCLPNSPCSLEIQATKLEDSAVYFCASSQYGTGVGNTIYFGEGSWLTVV.

V is TRBV7-2 and J is TRBJ1-2; 11 nucleotides line up with TRBD1. Germline lookup yields CDR1 SGHTA and CDR2 FQGNSA. The V gene end was trimmed by 0 bases and the J gene end by 4 bases; junction bases not matched to a gene: 7. The CDR3 loop spans 17 amino acids. The CDR3 is CASSLATGTGGSYGYTF. In DNA, the CDR3 is TGTGCCAGCAGCTTAGCAACTGGGACAGGGGGGTCCTATGGCTACACCTTC.